The 15 T cell receptor beta chains reported below all come from one sample, sequenced in a study of blood T cell repertoires in COVID-19. Repertoires were generated with immunoSEQ multiplex PCR, while TCRdb's copy carries only in-frame clones and drops some. The table lists hundreds of thousands of clones, roughly nine tenths of them singletons. Sample: PBMCs or T cells enriched from blood (not recorded which). All receptors derive from a man younger than 40 who had recovered from COVID-19.

The chain joins TRBV5-1 to TRBJ2-1; TRBD2 might be the D (5 bases). The ends were cut back, 7 bases at V and 4 bases at J, with 21 bases in the middle. This CDR3 has 16 residues. Germline-derived CDR1 and CDR2 are SGHRS and YFSETQ. CDR3 protein: CASRGGLQTGYNEQFF. The CDR3 DNA sequence: TGCGCCAGCCGAGGCGGGCTCCAAACTGGGTACAATGAGCAGTTCTTC.

There are a few counts of this clone. The rearrangement links TRBV5-1 to TRBJ1-1; D is possibly TRBD1 (5 bases). The germline CDR1 and CDR2 sequences are SGHRS and YFSETQ. Trimming removed 3 bases from V and 4 bases from J, with 13 bases in between. CDR3 length: 14 residues. The CDR3 here is CASSYGPGGTEAFF. DNA of the CDR3: TGCGCCAGCAGCTATGGGCCCGGGGGCACTGAAGCTTTCTTT.

J is TRBJ2-7 and V is TRBV5-6; tentatively, D is TRBD2 (6 bases). Trimming removed 2 bases at V and 6 bases at J, with 15 bases between. This CDR3 has 14 amino acids. CDR1 and CDR2 from the germline V gene are SGHDT and YYEEEE. CDR3 amino acids: CASSFTGEGLEQYF. CDR3 sequence (DNA): TGTGCCAGCAGCTTTACGGGAGAAGGGCTCGAGCAGTACTTC.

V is TRBV28 and J is TRBJ2-2, with TRBD2 matching 14 bases. Germline V gene lookup returns CDR1 MDHEN and CDR2 SYDVKM. Unmatched junction bases numbered 5, after V lost 11 bases and J lost 6 bases. The CDR3 extends over 14 amino acids. The chain's CDR3 is CAGAGLAGAGELFF. CDR3 coding DNA: TGTGCCGGAGCGGGACTAGCGGGAGCCGGGGAGCTGTTTTTT.

This clone was seen a few times. The chain employs TRBV18 and TRBJ1-5; TRBD1 agrees at 9 bases. V was pared by 5 bases and J by 8 bases, with 13 bases of the junction left unmatched. CDR3 length equals 16 residues. The V gene's germline CDR1 is KGHSH and CDR2 LQKENI. The CDR3 DNA reads as TGTGCCAGCTCAGGCGGGACAGGGACGGCAGGGGAGCCCCAGCATTTT. The encoded protein is CASSGGTGTAGEPQHF.

This chain uses TRBV5-1 with TRBJ1-2; no firm D call. CDR3 length: 14 residues. Germline lookup yields CDR1 SGHRS and CDR2 YFSETQ. V lost 0 bases to trimming and J lost 3 bases, with 9 bases between them. This CDR3 reads CASSLEPEHYGYTF. The CDR3 DNA is TGCGCCAGCAGCTTGGAACCAGAACACTATGGCTACACCTTC.

This rearrangement joins TRBV28 to TRBJ1-2; 8 bases match TRBD1. Germline CDR1 reads MDHEN; CDR2 reads SYDVKM. V shed 6 bases, J shed 4 bases, and the junction held 4 bases outside the gene matches. The CDR3 sequence is 13 residues long. The DNA for the CDR3 is TGTGCCAGCAGGACAGGGGAAGGCTATGGCTACACCTTC. Translated: CASRTGEGYGYTF.

V and J are TRBV4-2 and TRBJ2-3; 9 positions agree with TRBD1. The CDR3 contains 17 residues. Per germline, CDR1 LGHNA and CDR2 YNFKEQ. V was clipped by 5 bases and J by 6 bases; unmatched bases: 15. The CDR3 loop reads CASSTKRGTGFVDTQYF. The CDR3, as DNA: TGTGCCAGCAGCACTAAGAGGGGGACAGGGTTTGTTGATACGCAGTATTTT.

The CDR3 reads CASSSRDHYEQYF. CDR3 sequence (DNA): TGTGCCAGCAGTTCTCGGGATCACTACGAGCAGTACTTC. V and J are TRBV28 and TRBJ2-7, with D maybe TRBD2 (5 bases). The germline gives CDR1 MDHEN, CDR2 SYDVKM. The V end was cut by 4 bases, the J end by 3 bases, with 10 bases between. The CDR3 has 13 amino acids.

This clone was observed once. This sequence joins TRBV6-5 and TRBJ1-2; 8 bases are a match to TRBD1. Germline lookup yields CDR1 MNHEY and CDR2 SVGAGI. The V and J ends lost 4 bases and 1 base, in that order; junction bases with no gene match: 5. This CDR3 region has 15 residues. CDR3 sequence reads: CASSFDRGINYGYTF. CDR3 nucleotide sequence: TGTGCCAGCAGTTTTGACAGGGGAATTAACTATGGCTACACCTTC.

The gene calls are TRBV7-3 and TRBJ2-1, with TRBD1 matching over 7 bases. This CDR3 is 14 amino acids long. V shed 5 bases and J 2 bases; nucleotides not matched to a gene: 3. CDR1 is SGHTA and CDR2 is FQGTGA in the germline V gene. The DNA of the CDR3 is TGTGCCAGCAGCGCTGGGACAGCCTACAATGAGCAGTTCTTC. This sequence encodes CASSAGTAYNEQFF.

This sequence joins TRBV5-1 and TRBJ2-5, with D tentatively TRBD1 (6 bases). Per the germline V gene, CDR1 is SGHRS and CDR2 is YFSETQ. CDR3 length equals 13 residues. V was shortened by 2 bases and J by 3 bases, with 8 bases between the two germline ends. CDR3 nucleotide sequence: TGCGCCAGCAGCTTTTCAGGGGAAGAGACCCAGTACTTC. As protein: CASSFSGEETQYF.

The gene calls are TRBV15 and TRBJ2-7, with TRBD1 matching over 9 bases. V lost 6 bases to trimming and J lost 7 bases; unmatched junction nucleotides: 4. The CDR3 covers 12 residues. Germline CDR1 reads LNHNV; CDR2 reads YYDKDF (reference sequence). CDR3 region: CATSETGGEQYF. The DNA of the CDR3 is TGTGCCACCAGTGAGACAGGGGGTGAGCAGTACTTC.

The chain has TRBV6-4 and TRBJ2-1, with 7 positions matching TRBD2. CDR1 MRHNA and CDR2 SNTAGT come from the germline V gene. V lost 3 bases and J lost 9; bases outside the gene matches: 11. This CDR3 spans 15 amino acids. The CDR3, as DNA: TGTGCCAGCAGTGAGGCCAGCGGGACCTTCTCTGAGCAGTTCTTC. Translation gives CASSEASGTFSEQFF.

The V call is TRBV13, the J call TRBJ2-3; 9 nucleotides align to TRBD2. The V gene's germline CDR1 is PRHDT and CDR2 FYEKMQ (reference sequence). This CDR3 has 16 residues. Unmatched junction bases numbered 7, after V lost 1 base and J lost 5 bases. CDR3 bases: TGTGCCAGCAGCTTAGCGCTAGCGGGATCAGGAGATACGCAGTATTTT. Translation gives CASSLALAGSGDTQYF.